These 8 T cell receptor beta chains share one sample of origin, sequenced in a study of shared clonotypes between healthy human individuals. The protocol was immunoSEQ multiplex PCR, while the TCRdb copy is restricted to in-frame clones and leaves out a portion. This table holds under 600,000 clones, almost 80% found once. Sequencing used PBMCs. These TCRs come from a woman aged 40 to 50 in good health. Some clones in this sample may be carry-over from other donors' samples.

The chain joins TRBV7-3 to TRBJ2-3, with D unresolved. Germline V CDR1 and CDR2: SGHTA, FQGTGA. This CDR3 contains 14 residues. V lost 5 bases, J lost 5 bases, and 14 bases lay in between. The CDR3 sequence: CASSPSHSGDTQYF. DNA for the CDR3: TGTGCCAGCAGCCCTTCACATTCCGGAGATACGCAGTATTTT.

The rearrangement links TRBV29-1 to TRBJ2-5; TRBD1 matches 9 bases. This CDR3 contains 15 residues. Germline lookup yields CDR1 SQVTM and CDR2 ANQGSEA. V lost 6 bases to trimming and J lost 2 bases; unmatched junction nucleotides: 10. The CDR3 DNA sequence: TGCAGCGTCCGGGACAGGGATAGCCCGCAAGAGACCCAGTACTTC. Protein product: CSVRDRDSPQETQYF.

This chain links TRBV29-1 with TRBJ2-7, with a possible D match to TRBD2 (5 bases). From germline, CDR1 is SQVTM and CDR2 ANQGSEA. Between the trimmed V and J ends, which lost 6 bases and 6 bases, there was a span of 12 bases. This CDR3 has 11 residues. The CDR3 region is CSVLLEVEQYF. In nucleotides, the CDR3 is TGCAGCGTACTCCTGGAGGTCGAGCAGTACTTC.

For the CDR3, the DNA is TGTGCCAGCAGCTTAGGGTCACTAGCAGACACAGATACGCAGTATTTT. Translating gives CASSLGSLADTDTQYF. This chain links TRBV7-3 with TRBJ2-3; D is perhaps TRBD2 (6 bases). Germline lookup yields CDR1 SGHTA and CDR2 FQGTGA. This CDR3 is built from 16 residues. V was cut by 2 bases and J by 2 bases, with 14 bases left in between.

The CDR3 DNA sequence: TGTGCCATCAGTGAGTCGACCCCTTGGACTAGCGGATCCTACGAGCAGTACTTC. Encoded protein: CAISESTPWTSGSYEQYF. J is TRBJ2-7 and V is TRBV10-3; TRBD2 matches at 10 bases. The V gene's germline CDR1 is ENHRY and CDR2 SYGVKD. CDR3 length: 18 amino acids. The J segment lost 1 base and the V segment lost 0 bases, leaving 9 bases of the junction unmatched.

This sequence joins TRBV7-2 and TRBJ1-5; D is possibly TRBD1 (5 bases). CDR1 is SGHTA and CDR2 is FQGNSA in the germline V gene. V was shortened by 3 bases and J by 2 bases, with 11 bases between the two germline ends. This CDR3 region has 15 residues. The CDR3 coding sequence is TGTGCCAGCAGCTTGGGAGGGGCACGCAATCAGCCCCAGCATTTT. This translates into CASSLGGARNQPQHF.

The CDR3 nucleotides read TGCGCCAGCAGCCAAGTCCTAGCGGGAGGACAAAGGGGTTACAATGAGCAGTTCTTC. Its protein product is CASSQVLAGGQRGYNEQFF. This chain uses TRBV4-3 with TRBJ2-1; the match to TRBD2 covers 11 bases. Germline-derived CDR1 and CDR2 are LGHNA and YSLEER. With V trimmed by 1 base and J by 4 bases, 12 bases remained unmatched. This CDR3 contains 19 residues.

The chain couples TRBV11-2 to TRBJ2-6, with D perhaps TRBD1 (6 bases). The CDR3 length is 14 residues. Trimming took off 4 bases at V and 3 bases at J, with 7 bases between the two ends. CDR1 is SGHAT and CDR2 is FQNNGV in the germline V gene. For the CDR3, the DNA is TGTGCCAGCAGCTGGACAGTTGGGGCCAACGTCCTGACTTTC. It is translated as CASSWTVGANVLTF.